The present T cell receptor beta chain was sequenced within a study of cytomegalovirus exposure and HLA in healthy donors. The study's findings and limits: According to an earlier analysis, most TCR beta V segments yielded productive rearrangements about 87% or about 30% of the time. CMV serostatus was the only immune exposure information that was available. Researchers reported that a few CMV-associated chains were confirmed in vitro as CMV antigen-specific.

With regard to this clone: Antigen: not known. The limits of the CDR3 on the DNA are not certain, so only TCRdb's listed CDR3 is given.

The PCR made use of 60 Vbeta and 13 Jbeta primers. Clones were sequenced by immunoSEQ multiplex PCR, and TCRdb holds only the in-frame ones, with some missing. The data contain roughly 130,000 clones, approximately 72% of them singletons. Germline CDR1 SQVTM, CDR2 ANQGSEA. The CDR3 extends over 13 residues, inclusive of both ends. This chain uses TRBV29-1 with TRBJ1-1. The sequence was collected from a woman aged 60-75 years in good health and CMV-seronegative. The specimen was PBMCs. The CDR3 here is CSVGPGGGTEAFF.